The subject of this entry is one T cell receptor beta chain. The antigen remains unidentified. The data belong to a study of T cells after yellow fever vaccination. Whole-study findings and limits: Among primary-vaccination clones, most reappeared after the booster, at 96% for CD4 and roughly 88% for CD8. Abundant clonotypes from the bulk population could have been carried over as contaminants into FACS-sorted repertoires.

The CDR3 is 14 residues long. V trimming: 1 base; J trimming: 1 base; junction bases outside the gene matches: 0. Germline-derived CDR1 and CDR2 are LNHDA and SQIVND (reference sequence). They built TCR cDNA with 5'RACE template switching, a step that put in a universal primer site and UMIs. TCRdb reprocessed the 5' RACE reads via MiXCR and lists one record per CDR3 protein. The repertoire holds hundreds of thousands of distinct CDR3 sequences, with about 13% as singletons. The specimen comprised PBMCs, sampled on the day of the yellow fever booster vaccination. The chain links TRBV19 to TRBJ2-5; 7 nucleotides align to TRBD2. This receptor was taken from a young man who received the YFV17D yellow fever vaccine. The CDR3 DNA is TGTGCCAGTAGTATAGCGGGAGGCCAAGAGACCCAGTACTTC. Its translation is CASSIAGGQETQYF.